This paragraph reports one T cell receptor beta chain. Its target is unknown. Collection occurred without any documented infections or immune events in donors. Sequencing was performed with immunoSEQ multiplex PCR; in TCRdb, only in-frame clones are kept and a portion is missing. The data hold about 110,000 clones, with 75% to 90% observed a single time. The germline V gene encodes CDR1 SEHNR and CDR2 FQNEAQ (reference sequence). This CDR3 contains 15 residues. The junction had 10 bases not matched to a gene; V was cut back by 8 bases and J by 0 bases. This sample was taken from a study of identifying expanded T cells in peripheral blood. Study-wide points: Variance in clone template counts between approximately 2-week samples significantly increased with total template count across all healthy donors. About 1.2 clones differed between technical replicates, versus around 15 and 19 over time.

This sequence was found in a person aged 18 to 70 in good health. V and J are TRBV7-9 and TRBJ2-7; 7 nucleotides align to TRBD2. The sequenced sample was blood. CDR3 sequence: CASGGLGESSYEQYF. CDR3 coding DNA: TGTGCCAGCGGAGGACTAGGGGAGAGCTCCTACGAGCAGTACTTC.